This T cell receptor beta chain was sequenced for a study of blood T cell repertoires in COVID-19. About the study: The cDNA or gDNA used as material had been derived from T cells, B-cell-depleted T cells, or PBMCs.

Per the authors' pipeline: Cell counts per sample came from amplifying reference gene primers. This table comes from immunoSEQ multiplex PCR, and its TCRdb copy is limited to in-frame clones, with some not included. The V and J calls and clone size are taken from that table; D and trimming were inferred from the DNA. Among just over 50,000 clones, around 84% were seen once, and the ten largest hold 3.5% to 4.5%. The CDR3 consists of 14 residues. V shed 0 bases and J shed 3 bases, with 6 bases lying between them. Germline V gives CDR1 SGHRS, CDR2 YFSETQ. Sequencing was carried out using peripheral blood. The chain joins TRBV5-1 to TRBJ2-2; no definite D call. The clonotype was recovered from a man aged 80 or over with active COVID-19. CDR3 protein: CASSLVRDTGELFF. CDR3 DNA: TGCGCCAGCAGCTTGGTACGGGACACCGGGGAGCTGTTTTTT.